This TCR beta chain appears in the sequencing data of a study of cytomegalovirus exposure and HLA in healthy donors listed by TCRdb under 2017. In the study overall: According to an earlier analysis of around 600 of the donors, some 180 million T cells yielded 90 million to 130 million unique TCR beta sequences and 276 Gb of sequence data. Approximately 300 gigabases of sequencing data and 75 million to 85 million unique TCR sequences made up an early release that covered about 640 HLA-typed donors. Of the roughly 400 genotyped donors, 75% to 85% were placed in the genetic ancestry cluster associated with self-reported Caucasian donors. The study was designed to test whether signatures of past pathogen exposure could be identified by cataloging public T cell receptors. The study used immunosequencing to profile the T cell repertoires of 670 or so subjects and linked those repertoires to cytomegalovirus serostatus. In addition to the first cohort of 650 to 750 subjects, a separate validation cohort of 130 or so different subjects was used. High-throughput TCR immunosequencing, statistical association of individual TCRs with disease status, and machine learning were combined to predict cytomegalovirus infection status. A later analysis re-analyzed previously published TCR beta repertoires from approximately 670 donors and added high-resolution HLA genotyping to study TCR occurrence patterns. Rather than using new phenotypic data, the later analysis identified candidate immune exposures from TCR beta sequences and from how often those sequences occurred across donors. An earlier analysis of 587 of the donors applied high-throughput TCR beta sequencing to assess whether each TCR beta V gene segment acted as functional or pseudogenic. Alongside the repertoire data, information on donor age, sex, ethnicity and CMV serostatus was compiled. A later genetic analysis took genome-wide SNP genotypes for about 55% of the 666 donors and used that subset as a discovery cohort. Every discovery cohort repertoire had been produced on one sequencing platform. HLA typing included class I and class II loci at four-digit resolution. The number of donors typed differed by locus, with about 629-640 for A, B, C, DRB1 and DQB1, roughly 520 for DQA1, about 610 for DPA1, and some 470 for DPB1. Because of strong linkage in the cohort, a handful of DR-DQ haplotypes were treated as single units for association and clustering. Among roughly 400 genotyped donors of the cohort, an average of around 250,000 unique TCR beta nucleotide sequences was sequenced per donor, of which 15% to 20% were non-productive. What the authors observed across the whole study: Because the 87-base-pair reads could not distinguish some IMGT-functional V segments, including TRBV6-2 and TRBV6-3, those segments were excluded. V-gene and J-gene trimming of TCR beta chains was associated with a missense DCLRE1C variant in a later genetic analysis, and the association was replicated in an independent cohort. While some public TCRs were present in many individuals, most TCR sequences turned up only very rarely across donors. In a later analysis, the rate of TCR association differed among HLA loci, with DRB1 alleles having the most associated TCRs and HLA-C alleles having the fewest. The study gave a list of about 150 TCR beta chains associated with cytomegalovirus. A later analysis reported that several top co-occurrence clusters appeared linked to parvovirus B19, influenza, CMV and Epstein-Barr virus. Compared with the roughly 600-donor mean, donors in an Asian-associated ancestry cluster had fewer N-insertions in productive TCRs, according to a later genetic analysis. In a later analysis, most CMV-associated TCR beta chains were found to appear HLA-restricted, with HLA associations seemingly driven largely by CMV exposure. The classifier was reported to diagnose cytomegalovirus status with high specificity and sensitivity in both the original cohort and the validation cohort. In a later analysis, 16,951 TCR beta sequences were associated with specific HLA alleles at a false discovery rate of 0.05. When HLA alleles, especially DR and DQ, strongly co-occurred, attributing TCR associations to individual alleles was difficult. Linkage disequilibrium might explain the correlated functional status among segregating V segments, but an unknown experimental factor could not be excluded. Immune exposure information for the cohort was limited to CMV serostatus. The authors suggested that the approach could potentially be extended to other disease states and immunological phenotypes. In this cohort, only TCR beta chains were sequenced, and detectable features were limited by the absence of alpha or paired-chain data. The presence/absence analyses assumed that sequencing depth was roughly uniform across donors, and that assumption may not be true. Because some donors lacked HLA typing at each locus, the association tests relied only on the typed subset. Three of the identified cytomegalovirus-associated TCR beta chains were confirmed in vitro to be specific for cytomegalovirus antigens. A further reported finding was that TCR beta sequences accurately predicted the HLA-A and HLA-B alleles for most subjects in the first cohort. Because counts were too low, roughly 18 rarely observed V segments, including chromosome 9 orphons, were left out of the earlier analysis of 587 of the donors. An earlier analysis of 587 of the donors showed that most TCR beta V segments appeared in productive rearrangements either about 87% or about 30% of the time, which broadly matched IMGT annotations. In a later analysis, HLA-associated TCR beta chains showed more clonal expansion and lower generation probabilities than non-associated chains that were equally common. The sequencing pipeline was judged likely to have produced a cluster of highly shared sequence variants as a technical artifact.

Per the germline V gene (reference sequence), SEHNR is the CDR1 and FQNEAQ is the CDR2. V loses 1 base, J loses 5 bases, and the germline ends lie 15 bases apart. Counted from cysteine to phenylalanine, this CDR3 has 15 amino acids. The entry retains the CDR3 DNA only, 45 bases that are in frame from base 1. The library was built by means of the immunoSEQ multiplex PCR assay. A mixture of 60 forward primers for TCR Vbeta segments and 13 reverse primers for TCR Jbeta segments was used in the multiplex PCR. The CDR3 region of rearranged TCR beta genes was amplified from genomic DNA with a multiplex PCR assay. On the Illumina HiSeq System, the amplified TCR beta libraries were sequenced as 87-base-pair reads. The source study handled its data this way. Across the 700 or so repertoires, a later analysis counted tens of millions of unique TCR beta chains, 9 million to 14 million of which were shared by at least two donors. Raw reads were error-corrected and collapsed into unique sequences by a nearest-neighbor algorithm in which closely related sequences were merged to remove PCR and sequencing errors. To assign V, D and J gene segments, CDR3 sequences were aligned to IMGT reference sequences. For a sequence to be retained, a match of at least six nucleotides to both a V gene segment and a J gene segment was required. Rearrangements were called productive when the CDR3 lacked stop codons and stayed in frame with V and J; all others were non-productive. CDR3 was defined according to IMGT convention as the region running from the second conserved V-encoded cysteine to the conserved J-encoded phenylalanine. The earlier analysis of a few hundred of the donors excluded sequences that lacked an unambiguous match to a single V gene segment. An earlier analysis of some 610 of the donors called V segments functional above 56.7% productive rearrangements and segregating when the between-donor standard deviation exceeded 5%. A statistical classification framework was built to diagnose cytomegalovirus status from the catalog of TCR beta chain sequences. A later analysis assigned V and J genes by comparing TCR nucleotide sequences with IMGT/GENE-DB human TR gene sequences. A later analysis assigned CDR3 sequences and most-parsimonious VDJ recombination scenarios with the TCRdist pipeline. In a later analysis, each TCR beta chain was defined by its CDR3 amino acid sequence together with its V-gene family, and reads without a unique V-gene family were excluded. In a later analysis, fewer than 600 highly shared, low-generation-probability nucleotide sequences were removed to address suspected cross-contamination and a sequencing artifact. In a later analysis, a clonal expansion index was calculated for each public chain from normalized within-repertoire ranks of inferred template counts. Generation probabilities in a later analysis came from a VDJ recombination model fitted to out-of-frame rearrangements, and those results were checked against IGoR. In a later analysis, TCR-TCR, TCR-HLA and TCR-CMV co-occurrence was scored with hypergeometric tests, and a repertoire-size bias correction was applied to TCR pairs. A later analysis estimated false discovery rates by permuting HLA or CMV assignments 20 times. In a later analysis, co-occurring TCRs were grouped with DBSCAN, and TCRdist sequence similarity was added when clustering was performed within HLA-allele-positive subsets. Repertoires with fewer than 30,000 or more than 120,000 public chains were left out of co-occurrence clustering, as were several repertoires with anomalous nucleotide sharing. TCRdb mirrors the immuneACCESS table, restricted to in-frame sequences. Some clones are absent from its copies; in checked studies, under half trace to an unresolved V gene, and the reason for the others is unknown. V, J and clone size reflect that table, while D and trimming were determined from the DNA. The sample records 88,000 or so clones, around 60% of which are singletons. About 4.2% of the sample comes from the top ten.

To note about this clone: Its antigen is currently not known. No much larger clone is present one base from it, and per-base qualities are unavailable.

The cohort consisted of 600 to 700 healthy bone marrow donors. All cohort members were sampled while nominally healthy, although unrecorded immune exposures were likely present. The donor tested CMV seropositive, placing the donor among the 250 to 350 seropositive members of the cohort. Each donor provided a peripheral blood sample, and peripheral blood mononuclear cells were used for TCR beta sequencing. The Qiagen DNeasy Blood Extraction Kit was used to extract genomic DNA from the blood cell samples. Recombination connected TRBV7-9 to TRBJ2-7, with TRBD1 as a weak D call on 6 bases. Sequencing was carried out using PBMCs. This TCR was recovered from a male donor in good health and CMV-seropositive. The CDR3 sequence is CASSLGGHPRNEQYF. The nucleotide sequence is TGTGCCAGCAGCTTAGGGGGGCACCCTAGGAACGAGCAGTACTTC.